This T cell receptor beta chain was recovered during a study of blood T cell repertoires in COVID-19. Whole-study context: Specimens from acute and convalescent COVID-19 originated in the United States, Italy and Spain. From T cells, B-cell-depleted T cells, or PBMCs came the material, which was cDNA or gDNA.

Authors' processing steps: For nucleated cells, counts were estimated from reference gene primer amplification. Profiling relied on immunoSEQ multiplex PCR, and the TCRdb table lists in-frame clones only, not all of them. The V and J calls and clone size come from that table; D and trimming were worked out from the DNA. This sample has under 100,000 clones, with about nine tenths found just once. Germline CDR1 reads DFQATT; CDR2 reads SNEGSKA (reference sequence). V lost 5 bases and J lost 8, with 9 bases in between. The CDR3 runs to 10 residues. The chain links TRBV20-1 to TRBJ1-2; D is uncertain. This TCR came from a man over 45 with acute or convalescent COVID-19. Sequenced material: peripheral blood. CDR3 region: CSAPSSGYTF. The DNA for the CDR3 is TGCAGTGCTCCTTCCTCGGGCTACACCTTC.